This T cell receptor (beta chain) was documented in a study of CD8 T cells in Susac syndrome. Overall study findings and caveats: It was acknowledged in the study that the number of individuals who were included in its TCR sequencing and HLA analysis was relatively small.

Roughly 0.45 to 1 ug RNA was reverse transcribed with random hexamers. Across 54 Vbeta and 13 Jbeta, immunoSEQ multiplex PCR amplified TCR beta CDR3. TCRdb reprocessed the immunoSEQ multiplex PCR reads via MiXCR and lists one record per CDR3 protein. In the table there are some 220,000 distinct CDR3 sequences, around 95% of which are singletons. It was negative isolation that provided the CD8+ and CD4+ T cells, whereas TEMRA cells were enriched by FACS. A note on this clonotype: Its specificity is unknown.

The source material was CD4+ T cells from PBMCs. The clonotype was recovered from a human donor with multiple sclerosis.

Here the CDR3 DNA reads TGTGCCAGCATAGAGAGCAATGAGCAGTTCTTC. This gives the protein CASIESNEQFF. V usage is TRBV28 and J usage is TRBJ2-1; D ambiguous. Germline assignment: CDR1 MDHEN and CDR2 SYDVKM. CDR3 length: 11 amino acids. The V end was cut by 7 bases, the J end by 6 bases, with 7 bases between. The full variable domain, rest sourced from reference TRBV28 and TRBJ2-1, is DVKVTQSSRYLVKRTGEKVFLECVQDMDHENMFWYRQDPGLGLRLIYFSYDVKMKEKGDIPEGYSVSREKKERFSLILESASTNQTSMYLCASIESNEQFFGPGTRLTVL.